Following are 5 T cell receptor beta chains from one sample sequenced in a study of PD-L1 blockade in urothelial cancer. The protocol was immunoSEQ multiplex PCR, while the TCRdb copy is restricted to in-frame clones and leaves out a portion. This table holds roughly 40,000 clones, over 70% found once. The source material was PBMCs, sampled around atezolizumab (anti-PD-L1) treatment. These TCRs come from a man in his fifties or sixties with urothelial cancer.

The chain combines TRBV6-1 with TRBJ1-5; TRBD1 aligns across 7 bases. The CDR3 spans 15 residues. The V and J ends lost 5 bases and 5 bases, in that order; junction bases with no gene match: 9. Germline CDR1 and CDR2: MNHNS and SASEGT. The CDR3 spells CASSTAGTADQPQHF. The CDR3 DNA follows: TGTGCCAGCAGTACAGCCGGGACAGCCGATCAGCCCCAGCATTTT.

The count of this clone is one. The V call is TRBV4-2, the J call TRBJ2-3, with D maybe TRBD1 (5 bases). Trimming cost V 2 bases and J 3 bases, with 12 bases left between them. CDR3 size: 15 residues. Germline V CDR1 and CDR2: LGHNA, YNFKEQ. CDR3 in amino acids: CASSQSRDETDTQYF. The CDR3 DNA reads as TGTGCCAGCAGCCAATCCAGGGATGAGACAGATACGCAGTATTTT.

V gene TRBV5-1 combines with J gene TRBJ1-6; 7 bases line up with TRBD1. This CDR3 contains 16 residues. After removal of 5 bases from V and 5 bases from J, the junction contained 10 bases not matched to a gene. CDR1 is SGHRS, CDR2 YFSETQ, per germline. CDR3 in amino acids: CASSLRLQGDNSPLHF. CDR3 in DNA: TGCGCCAGCAGTCTAAGACTTCAGGGGGATAATTCACCCCTCCACTTT.

The chain carries TRBV6-1 and TRBJ1-2; 7 bases are a match to TRBD1. V gave up 6 bases and J gave up 6 bases; unmatched junction bases: 7. CDR1 is MNHNS, CDR2 SASEGT, per germline. The CDR3 has 13 residues. The DNA for the CDR3 is TGTGCCAGCAGCCCTACAGGGGTTAATGGCTACACCTTC. Translated, it gives CASSPTGVNGYTF.

Relative to its sample, this clone is medium-sized. The V call is TRBV19, the J call TRBJ1-2, with D possibly matching TRBD1 (5 bases). The CDR3 spans 12 residues. Trimming took 9 bases from V and 0 from J, leaving 8 bases between them. Germline CDR1 is LNHDA and CDR2 is SQIVND (reference sequence). This CDR3 reads CASRQPNYGYTF. The DNA of the CDR3 is TGTGCCAGCCGACAGCCTAACTATGGCTACACCTTC.